One and the same sample provided the 27 T cell receptor beta chains below, sequenced in a study of cytomegalovirus exposure and HLA in healthy donors. The PCR contained 60 Vbeta and 13 Jbeta primers. Sequencing was performed with immunoSEQ multiplex PCR; in TCRdb, only in-frame clones are kept and a portion is missing. The sample holds some 220,000 clones; around 80% are singletons and the top ten take under 0.6%. Sequencing was done on a sample of PBMCs. The receptors come from a boy between 5 and 17 years old in good health and CMV-seronegative.

This clone has only a few counts. V gene TRBV6-6 combines with J gene TRBJ2-7, with 7 bases matching TRBD1. J lost 7 bases, V lost 6 bases, and 15 bases had no gene match. CDR3 length: 15 amino acids. Germline CDR1 and CDR2: MNHNY and SVGAGI (reference sequence). The CDR3 here is CASRRSGTDLGEQYF. The CDR3 coding sequence is TGTGCCAGCAGGCGTTCCGGGACAGATTTGGGGGAGCAGTACTTC.

The J gene is TRBJ2-3, the V gene TRBV9, with TRBD2 matching over 8 bases. The germline V gene has CDR1 SGDLS and CDR2 YYNGEE. J lost 1 base, V lost 4 bases, and 8 bases had no gene match. This CDR3 is built from 16 residues. The CDR3 region is CASSLRTSLRTDTQYF. As DNA, the CDR3 is TGTGCCAGCAGCCTCCGGACTAGCCTACGCACAGATACGCAGTATTTT.

CDR3: CASSLYSVSSYNEQFF. The CDR3 DNA reads TGTGCCAGCAGCCTCTATAGCGTAAGCTCCTACAATGAGCAGTTCTTC. The V gene is TRBV7-9, the J gene TRBJ2-1, with D perhaps matching TRBD2 (5 bases). The CDR3 is 16 residues long. Looked up from germline, CDR1 is SEHNR and CDR2 is FQNEAQ (reference sequence). V shed 5 bases and J shed 0 bases, with 14 bases lying between them.

This clone was counted once. The V call is TRBV7-9, the J call TRBJ2-6; 11 positions match TRBD1. The J segment lost 0 bases and the V segment lost 5 bases, leaving 6 bases of the junction unmatched. The germline CDR1 and CDR2 sequences are SEHNR and FQNEAQ (reference sequence). The CDR3 runs to 18 residues. This chain's CDR3 is CASSGGGQGVSGANVLTF. The CDR3 DNA reads as TGTGCCAGCAGCGGGGGGGGACAGGGGGTCTCTGGGGCCAACGTCCTGACTTTC.

The gene calls are TRBV5-8 and TRBJ1-1; weak D call: TRBD1 (6 bases). Deletions cut 4 bases from V and 0 bases from J, with 10 bases between. Germline loops: CDR1 SGHTS, CDR2 YDEGEE. The CDR3 covers 14 residues. As DNA, the CDR3 is TGTGCCAGCAGCCGGGACACCATGAACACTGAAGCTTTCTTT. This gives the protein CASSRDTMNTEAFF.

In this sample, this clone turned up a few times. The chain couples TRBV6-1 to TRBJ2-5; 10 positions agree with TRBD2. CDR3 length: 15 residues. The germline V gene encodes CDR1 MNHNS and CDR2 SASEGT. V shed 3 bases, J shed 2 bases, and the junction held 3 bases outside the gene matches. This chain's CDR3 is CASSDSSGGQETQYF. The CDR3, as DNA: TGTGCCAGCAGTGATTCTAGCGGGGGACAAGAGACCCAGTACTTC.

V gene TRBV5-7 combines with J gene TRBJ1-4, with no clear D. TRBV5-7 carries the ORF label, with uncertain function. V lost 4 bases and J 0 bases, leaving 10 bases between the germline ends. This CDR3 is built from 15 residues. As DNA, the CDR3 is TGTGCCAGCAGCGCCCCAGGCGCAACTAATGAAAAACTGTTTTTT. Its protein is CASSAPGATNEKLFF.

This clone is a singleton in its sample. The chain carries TRBV9 and TRBJ1-1; maybe TRBD1 (5 bases). This CDR3 has 14 residues. Germline V lookup: CDR1 SGDLS, CDR2 YYNGEE. With 6 bases removed from V and 5 bases from J, the gap between germline ends came to 17 bases. CDR3: CASTERRDGTEAFF. CDR3 DNA sequence: TGTGCCAGCACTGAACGCAGGGATGGGACTGAAGCTTTCTTT.

The chain employs TRBV7-9 and TRBJ2-6; no definite D call. The CDR3 loop spans 13 amino acids. Germline CDR1 is SEHNR and CDR2 is FQNEAQ (reference sequence). The V and J ends lost 9 bases and 0 bases respectively, with 6 bases between them. This CDR3 is CASGSSGANVLTF. The DNA of the CDR3 is TGTGCCAGTGGTAGCTCTGGGGCCAACGTCCTGACTTTC.

The V gene is TRBV11-3, the J gene TRBJ2-7, with D perhaps matching TRBD1 (5 bases). The V gene's germline CDR1 is SGHNT and CDR2 YENEEA. This CDR3 has 13 residues. Trimming pared 5 bases from V and 2 bases from J, leaving 10 bases between. The CDR3 sequence: CASSQDRTYEQYF. DNA for the CDR3: TGTGCCAGCAGCCAAGACAGAACCTACGAGCAGTACTTC. Full variable domain (rest looked up from reference TRBV11-3 and TRBJ2-7): EAGVVQSPRYKIIEKKQPVAFWCNPISGHNTLYWYLQNLGQGPELLIRYENEEAVDDSQLPKDRFSAERLKGVDSTLKIQPAELGDSAVYLCASSQDRTYEQYFGPGTRLTVT.

J is TRBJ2-7 and V is TRBV9, with a tentative D call TRBD2 (7 bases). Trimming took off 0 bases at V and 3 bases at J, with 10 bases between the two ends. Looked up from germline, CDR1 is SGDLS and CDR2 is YYNGEE. The CDR3 spans 14 residues. The CDR3 DNA follows: TGTGCCAGCAGCGTAGAGGGGGGGGACTACGAGCAGTACTTC. Amino acid sequence: CASSVEGGDYEQYF.

The V gene is TRBV4-1, the J gene TRBJ2-7; D might be TRBD2 (5 bases). Trimming removed 0 bases from V and 2 bases from J, with 20 bases in between. The CDR3 contains 18 residues. CDR1 and CDR2 from the germline V gene are MGHRA and YSYEKL. CDR3 nucleotide sequence: TGCGCCAGCAGCCAAGATATTACAAGGACGGAGGTTACCTACGAGCAGTACTTC. It codes for CASSQDITRTEVTYEQYF.

This chain connects TRBV29-1 to TRBJ1-1; D perhaps matches TRBD1 (6 bases). The CDR3 covers 13 residues. Between the trimmed V and J ends, which lost 6 bases and 6 bases, there was a span of 17 bases. Germline V lookup: CDR1 SQVTM, CDR2 ANQGSEA. The CDR3 DNA reads TGCAGCGTCGAACAGGGTAGGGGCGCTGAAGCTTTCTTT. Amino acids: CSVEQGRGAEAFF.

This chain links TRBV6-1 with TRBJ2-3, with D perhaps matching TRBD2 (7 bases). From germline, CDR1 is MNHNS and CDR2 SASEGT. V was shortened by 8 bases and J by 2 bases, with 17 bases between the two germline ends. CDR3 length equals 15 residues. CDR3 DNA sequence: TGTGCCAGCGGGGGTTATGCGGGGGCCACAGATACGCAGTATTTT. Translated: CASGGYAGATDTQYF.

A few counts support this clone. The V gene is TRBV19, the J gene TRBJ1-5, with 8 bases aligning to TRBD1. CDR1 LNHDA and CDR2 SQIVND come from the germline V gene (reference sequence). The trim removed 7 bases at V and 5 bases at J, leaving 10 bases unmatched. This CDR3 region has 15 residues. The CDR3 DNA is TGTGCCAGTACCTCGTCAGGGGGCTGGGATCAGCCCCAGCATTTT. This translates into CASTSSGGWDQPQHF.

The chain links TRBV6-6 to TRBJ2-5; D is unresolved. This CDR3 has 14 amino acids. The V end was cut by 7 bases, the J end by 2 bases, with 14 bases between. Per the germline V gene, CDR1 is MNHNY and CDR2 is SVGAGI (reference sequence). The CDR3 sequence is CASTYGREQETQYF. The CDR3 DNA follows: TGTGCCAGCACCTACGGTAGAGAACAAGAGACCCAGTACTTC.

CDR3 amino acids: CASSRTTGGVSYNSPLHF. The DNA of the CDR3 is TGTGCCAGCAGCCGTACGACAGGGGGGGTCTCCTATAATTCACCCCTCCACTTT. The chain carries TRBV13 and TRBJ1-6, with TRBD1 matching 9 bases. The CDR3 length is 18 residues. The trim removed 5 bases at V and 0 bases at J, leaving 8 bases unmatched. Germline V gene lookup returns CDR1 PRHDT and CDR2 FYEKMQ (reference sequence).

The chain couples TRBV6-5 to TRBJ1-2, with unresolved D. V shed 4 bases and J shed 3 bases, with 12 bases lying between them. CDR1 and CDR2 from the germline V gene are MNHEY and SVGAGI. The CDR3 consists of 14 residues. This CDR3 reads CASSFGALHYGYTF. CDR3 DNA: TGTGCCAGCAGTTTCGGAGCGCTACACTATGGCTACACCTTC.

The chain is built from TRBV4-2 and TRBJ2-1, with 10 bases that match TRBD2. Germline CDR1 is LGHNA and CDR2 is YNFKEQ. This CDR3 region has 15 residues. With 2 bases clipped from V and 6 bases from J, the junction kept 4 bases outside the gene matches. CDR3 in DNA: TGTGCCAGCAGCCAACTAGCGGGGGCCCCCAATGAGCAGTTCTTC. Translation: CASSQLAGAPNEQFF.

The chain is built from TRBV5-1 and TRBJ2-5; 8 positions agree with TRBD2. CDR3 size: 16 residues. The V gene's germline CDR1 is SGHRS and CDR2 YFSETQ. V was clipped by 2 bases and J by 5 bases; unmatched bases: 11. As DNA, the CDR3 is TGCGCCAGCAGCTTCGGCGACGCGGGGGGCAGGGAGACCCAGTACTTC. Translating gives CASSFGDAGGRETQYF.

CDR3 loop: CASSPRRSSSYNEQFF. The CDR3 DNA is TGTGCCAGTAGTCCCCGGAGGTCGAGCTCCTACAATGAGCAGTTCTTC. The chain uses TRBV19 and TRBJ2-1; tentatively, D is TRBD2 (5 bases). Trimming stripped 5 bases from V and 0 bases from J, with 14 bases between. CDR1 is LNHDA, CDR2 SQIVND, per germline (reference sequence). The CDR3 loop spans 16 amino acids.

This rearrangement joins TRBV7-2 to TRBJ2-7, with 8 bases fitting TRBD1. The J segment lost 2 bases and the V segment lost 5 bases, leaving 8 bases of the junction unmatched. The germline V gene encodes CDR1 SGHTA and CDR2 FQGNSA. This CDR3 contains 15 residues. CDR3 bases: TGTGCCAGCAGCCTAGAGACAGGGGTTCCCTACGAGCAGTACTTC. Amino acids: CASSLETGVPYEQYF.

The count of this clone is one. The chain links TRBV7-9 to TRBJ1-5; TRBD1 is a possible D gene (6 bases). The CDR3 contains 13 residues. V was trimmed by 5 bases and J by 5 bases, leaving 10 bases between them. Germline loops: CDR1 SEHNR, CDR2 FQNEAQ (reference sequence). The CDR3 reads CASSPDSYQPQHF. The CDR3 bases are TGTGCCAGCAGCCCGGACAGTTATCAGCCCCAGCATTTT.

This sequence joins TRBV13 and TRBJ1-1; possible D gene TRBD1, 5 bases. V dropped 0 bases and J dropped 0 bases, with 11 bases sitting between them. The CDR3 runs to 16 residues. Germline V gene lookup returns CDR1 PRHDT and CDR2 FYEKMQ (reference sequence). CDR3 sequence reads: CASSLGAQGMNTEAFF. In DNA, the CDR3 is TGTGCCAGCAGCTTAGGTGCCCAGGGCATGAACACTGAAGCTTTCTTT.

V is TRBV27 and J is TRBJ2-7; possibly TRBD2 for D (5 bases). Trimming shortened V by 5 bases and J by 0 bases, and 14 bases separated the two germline ends. CDR3 length equals 15 residues. The germline CDR1 and CDR2 sequences are MNHEY and SMNVEV (reference sequence). The CDR3 loop reads CASSKDGVSSYEQYF. In DNA form, the CDR3 reads TGTGCCAGCAGTAAAGACGGGGTGAGCTCCTACGAGCAGTACTTC.

The rearrangement links TRBV6-5 to TRBJ1-2; TRBD1 aligns across 10 bases. The CDR3 is 15 residues long. The germline V gene has CDR1 MNHEY and CDR2 SVGAGI. J lost 2 bases, V lost 1 base, and 1 base had no gene match. CDR3 protein: CASSYWGQGNYGYTF. CDR3 nucleotide sequence: TGTGCCAGCAGTTACTGGGGACAGGGGAACTATGGCTACACCTTC.

The J gene is TRBJ1-5, the V gene TRBV6-5; D is uncertain. The CDR3 contains 15 residues. Germline values: CDR1 MNHEY, CDR2 SVGAGI. Trimming stripped 6 bases from V and 0 bases from J, with 12 bases between. The DNA for the CDR3 is TGTGCCAGCAGACCCCTCGCGGCTAGCAATCAGCCCCAGCATTTT. Translating gives CASRPLAASNQPQHF.